These 16 T cell receptor beta chains were sequenced from one sample in a study of OX40 agonist ivuxolimab in advanced cancers. Some clones are missing from TCRdb's copy, which holds only in-frame ones; the method was immunoSEQ multiplex PCR. Among some 43,000 clones, 88% were seen once, and the ten largest hold about 3.2%. The sample here was CD4+ or CD8+ T cells sorted from blood, taken in a trial of the OX40 agonist ivuxolimab. Receptors originate from an adult with an advanced solid tumor such as melanoma, head and neck, liver or kidney cancer.

This chain uses TRBV9 with TRBJ2-1; a weak D match, TRBD2 (5 bases). The germline gives CDR1 SGDLS, CDR2 YYNGEE. V was shortened by 1 base and J by 6 bases, with 11 bases between the two germline ends. The CDR3 is made up of 14 amino acids. In DNA form, the CDR3 reads TGTGCCAGCAGCGTATCCCAGCGGTCCAATGAGCAGTTCTTC. It encodes CASSVSQRSNEQFF. The variable domain in full, with the rest retrieved from reference TRBV9 and TRBJ2-1, is DSGVTQTPKHLITATGQRVTLRCSPRSGDLSVYWYQQSLDQGLQFLIQYYNGEERAKGNILERFSAQQFPDLHSELNLSSLELGDSALYFCASSVSQRSNEQFFGPGTRLTVL.

The gene calls are TRBV11-2 and TRBJ2-7; D call uncertain. The CDR3 extends over 12 amino acids. Looked up from germline, CDR1 is SGHAT and CDR2 is FQNNGV. The ends were cut back, 1 base at V and 3 bases at J, with 4 bases in the middle. CDR3 nucleotide sequence: TGTGCCAGCAGCTTAGTAGTCTACGAGCAGTACTTC. It encodes CASSLVVYEQYF.

The chain couples TRBV2 to TRBJ1-1; 7 bases are a match to TRBD1. CDR3 length: 15 residues. Germline V gives CDR1 SNHLY, CDR2 FYNNEI. J lost 5 bases, V lost 4 bases, and 10 bases had no gene match. CDR3 DNA sequence: TGTGCCAGCAGTGGCGACAGGGTTCTTTTAACTGAAGCTTTCTTT. It is translated as CASSGDRVLLTEAFF.

The V gene is TRBV7-2, the J gene TRBJ2-1; TRBD2 aligns across 13 bases. Germline CDR1 and CDR2: SGHTA and FQGNSA. The length of the CDR3 is 16 residues. The V and J ends lost 3 bases and 5 bases, in that order; junction bases with no gene match: 4. In nucleotides, the CDR3 is TGTGCCAGCAGCTTTCGGACTAGCGGGGGACACAATGAGCAGTTCTTC. The encoded protein is CASSFRTSGGHNEQFF.

The rearrangement links TRBV5-1 to TRBJ1-2; D is unresolved. This CDR3 comprises 14 residues. Trimming pared 0 bases from V and 1 base from J, leaving 7 bases between. Germline-derived CDR1 and CDR2 are SGHRS and YFSETQ. The CDR3 coding sequence is TGCGCCAGCAGCTTGGGGGAGGTTAACTATGGCTACACCTTC. Translated: CASSLGEVNYGYTF. Using reference TRBV5-1 and TRBJ1-2 for the parts outside the CDR3, the full variable domain is KAGVTQTPRYLIKTRGQQVTLSCSPISGHRSVSWYQQTPGQGLQFLFEYFSETQRNKGNFPGRFSGRQFSNSRSEMNVSTLELGDSALYLCASSLGEVNYGYTFGSGTRLTVV.

The gene calls are TRBV2 and TRBJ2-5; possible D gene TRBD2, 5 bases. The V end lost 3 bases, the J end lost 9 bases, and 11 bases lay between the germline ends. This CDR3 is 12 amino acids long. Germline CDR1 is SNHLY and CDR2 is FYNNEI. CDR3 bases: TGTGCCAGCAGTGATTATATCGGGGCCCAGTACTTC. It codes for CASSDYIGAQYF.

This chain uses TRBV29-1 with TRBJ2-1, with 14 bases matching TRBD2. Germline loops: CDR1 SQVTM, CDR2 ANQGSEA. With 6 bases clipped from V and 7 bases from J, the junction kept 5 bases outside the gene matches. The CDR3 extends over 14 amino acids. This CDR3 is CSVPWTSGGNEQFF. In DNA, the CDR3 is TGCAGCGTACCATGGACTAGCGGGGGGAATGAGCAGTTCTTC.

The chain has TRBV9 and TRBJ2-1; 7 bases match TRBD2. The germline V gene encodes CDR1 SGDLS and CDR2 YYNGEE. Germline trimming cut 1 base from V and 9 bases from J; bases unmatched to any gene: 10. CDR3 size: 15 residues. CDR3 loop: CASSVSSGIYREQFF. DNA for the CDR3: TGTGCCAGCAGCGTATCTAGCGGAATTTACCGTGAGCAGTTCTTC.

V is TRBV5-4 and J is TRBJ2-2, with 14 positions matching TRBD2. In germline, CDR1 is SGHNT, CDR2 YYREEE (reference sequence). The CDR3 has 17 amino acids. V lost 5 bases, J lost 2 bases, and 5 bases stayed unmatched. Written as DNA, the CDR3 is TGTGCCAGCAGATACGGACTAGCGGGGGGAAACACCGGGGAGCTGTTTTTT. Residues: CASRYGLAGGNTGELFF.

The chain is built from TRBV12-5 and TRBJ1-3; 7 bases fit TRBD1. Germline lookup yields CDR1 LGHNT and CDR2 FRNRAP. This CDR3 is built from 15 residues. With 1 base clipped from V and 4 bases from J, the junction kept 4 bases outside the gene matches. The CDR3 region is CASGLATGPGNTIYF. The CDR3 bases are TGTGCTAGTGGTTTGGCGACAGGGCCAGGAAACACCATATATTTT.

V usage is TRBV7-7 and J usage is TRBJ1-2; 8 bases are a match to TRBD1. V lost 5 bases to trimming and J lost 0 bases; unmatched junction nucleotides: 5. The germline gives CDR1 SSHAT, CDR2 FNYEAQ (reference sequence). The CDR3 is 15 residues long. CDR3 DNA sequence: TGTGCCAGCAGCCGAGGACAGGGAGCTAACTATGGCTACACCTTC. Residues: CASSRGQGANYGYTF. The whole variable domain, remainder taken from reference TRBV7-7 and TRBJ1-2, is GAGVSQSPRYKVTKRGQDVTLRCDPISSHATLYWYQQALGQGPEFLTYFNYEAQPDKSGLPSDRFSAERPEGSISTLTIQRTEQRDSAMYRCASSRGQGANYGYTFGSGTRLTVV.

This clone was seen only a few times. This rearrangement joins TRBV19 to TRBJ1-5, with 9 positions matching TRBD1. J lost 7 bases, V lost 8 bases, and 12 bases had no gene match. Germline V gives CDR1 LNHDA, CDR2 SQIVND (reference sequence). The CDR3 is 15 residues long. CDR3 sequence (DNA): TGTGCCAGTGTGCCTCGGGGACAGGGTCGCCAGCCCCAGCATTTT. As protein: CASVPRGQGRQPQHF.

The chain has TRBV16 and TRBJ2-7, with D tentatively TRBD1 or TRBD2 (5 bases each). Germline CDR1 and CDR2: KGHSY and FQNENV. V was clipped by 1 base and J by 1 base, with 17 bases between them. This CDR3 has 17 amino acids. The CDR3 region is CASSQFFLGTESYEQYF. CDR3 coding DNA: TGTGCCAGCAGCCAATTCTTTTTGGGGACGGAGTCCTACGAGCAGTACTTC.

The V and J genes are TRBV19 and TRBJ1-3; tentatively, D is TRBD1 (6 bases). The CDR3 consists of 16 residues. Looked up from germline, CDR1 is LNHDA and CDR2 is SQIVND (reference sequence). The V and J ends lost 4 bases and 0 bases respectively, with 13 bases between them. The CDR3 coding sequence is TGTGCCAGTAGTACCGGACAGCTTACCTCTGGAAACACCATATATTTT. It is translated as CASSTGQLTSGNTIYF.

V usage is TRBV5-1 and J usage is TRBJ1-2; 7 nucleotides agree with TRBD1. V lost 2 bases, J lost 4 bases, and 5 bases stayed unmatched. Per the germline V gene, CDR1 is SGHRS and CDR2 is YFSETQ. CDR3 length: 14 residues. The CDR3 DNA follows: TGCGCCAGCAGCTTAGGACAGGACGTCTATGGCTACACCTTC. Amino acids: CASSLGQDVYGYTF.

V usage is TRBV7-6 and J usage is TRBJ1-3, with D tentatively TRBD1 (5 bases). The CDR3 extends over 15 amino acids. Per the germline V gene, CDR1 is SGHVS and CDR2 is FNYEAQ. V dropped 5 bases and J dropped 0 bases, with 11 bases sitting between them. In DNA, the CDR3 is TGTGCCAGCAGCGTTAGGCAGGGCTCTGGAAACACCATATATTTT. This encodes CASSVRQGSGNTIYF.